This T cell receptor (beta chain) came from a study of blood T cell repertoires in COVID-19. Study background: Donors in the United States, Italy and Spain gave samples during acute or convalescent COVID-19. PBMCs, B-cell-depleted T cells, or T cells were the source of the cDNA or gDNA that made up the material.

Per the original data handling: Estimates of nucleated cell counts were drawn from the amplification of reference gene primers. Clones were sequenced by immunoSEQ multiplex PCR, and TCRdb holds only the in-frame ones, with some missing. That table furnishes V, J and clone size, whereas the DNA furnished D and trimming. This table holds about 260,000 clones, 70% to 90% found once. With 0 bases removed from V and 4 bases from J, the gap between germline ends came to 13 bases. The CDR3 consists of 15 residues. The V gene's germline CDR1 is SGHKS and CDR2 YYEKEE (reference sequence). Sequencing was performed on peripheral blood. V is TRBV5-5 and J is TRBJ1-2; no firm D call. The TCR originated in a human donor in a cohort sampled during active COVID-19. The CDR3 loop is CASSLVTLAGYGYTF. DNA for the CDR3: TGTGCCAGCAGCTTGGTCACGTTGGCGGGCTATGGCTACACCTTC.